These 6 T cell receptor beta chains share one sample of origin, sequenced in a study of cytomegalovirus exposure and HLA in healthy donors. 13 Jbeta primers and 60 Vbeta primers were used for the PCR. The method was immunoSEQ multiplex PCR; TCRdb's version includes in-frame clones alone and lacks a portion of them. Of 100,000 to 150,000 clones listed, about 10% are singletons. The sequenced sample was PBMCs. The receptors come from a woman aged 18-35 years in good health and CMV-seropositive.

This sequence joins TRBV5-4 and TRBJ1-3, with TRBD1 matching 7 bases. The germline gives CDR1 SGHNT, CDR2 YYREEE (reference sequence). Trimming cost V 5 bases and J 0 bases; bases outside gene matches: 8. The CDR3 is 16 residues long. The CDR3 sequence is CASSSETGLSGNTIYF. The DNA of the CDR3 is TGTGCCAGCAGTTCTGAGACAGGGCTCTCTGGAAACACCATATATTTT.

This chain connects TRBV11-1 to TRBJ1-2, with D unresolved. The ends were cut back, 5 bases at V and 1 base at J, with 17 bases in the middle. CDR3 size: 16 residues. Looked up from germline, CDR1 is SGHAT and CDR2 is FQDESV (reference sequence). CDR3 in amino acids: CASSAGAAQNNYGYTF. The DNA of the CDR3 is TGTGCCAGCAGCGCTGGAGCGGCCCAGAATAACTATGGCTACACCTTC. The variable domain in full, with the rest retrieved from reference TRBV11-1 and TRBJ1-2, is EAEVAQSPRYKITEKSQAVAFWCDPISGHATLYWYRQILGQGPELLVQFQDESVVDDSQLPKDRFSAERLKGVDSTLKIQPAELGDSAMYLCASSAGAAQNNYGYTFGSGTRLTVV.

This clone has more than one count but fewer than ten. This rearrangement joins TRBV19 to TRBJ1-2; 7 bases line up with TRBD1. CDR1 is LNHDA and CDR2 is SQIVND in the germline V gene (reference sequence). V lost 5 bases, J lost 3 bases, and 6 bases stayed unmatched. The CDR3 length is 14 residues. The CDR3 DNA is TGTGCCAGTAGTTCAAGGACAGGAGACTATGGCTACACCTTC. This codes for CASSSRTGDYGYTF.

The chain has TRBV5-4 and TRBJ1-2; no firm D call. V was shortened by 0 bases and J by 2 bases, with 11 bases between the two germline ends. The CDR3 covers 15 residues. CDR1 and CDR2 (germline): SGHNT, YYREEE (reference sequence). The CDR3 reads CASSLERVANYGYTF. The CDR3 DNA follows: TGTGCCAGCAGCTTGGAACGTGTCGCGAACTATGGCTACACCTTC. Complete variable domain (other parts from reference TRBV5-4 and TRBJ1-2): ETGVTQSPTHLIKTRGQQVTLRCSSQSGHNTVSWYQQALGQGPQFIFQYYREEENGRGNFPPRFSGLQFPNYSSELNVNALELDDSALYLCASSLERVANYGYTFGSGTRLTVV.

This clone was recorded a few times. This chain links TRBV27 with TRBJ1-1, with 9 bases fitting TRBD1. The CDR3 is 14 residues long. Germline trimming cut 5 bases from V and 5 bases from J; bases unmatched to any gene: 6. Germline V lookup: CDR1 MNHEY, CDR2 SMNVEV (reference sequence). The CDR3 DNA follows: TGTGCCAGCAGTGCACAGGGGGCGCGAACTGAAGCTTTCTTT. Encoded protein: CASSAQGARTEAFF.

This clone showed up just a few times. An end of the junction does not agree with germline; a read error may underlie this. The CDR3 loop reads CASSASGTRRILF. In DNA, the CDR3 is TGTGCCAGTAGTGCGTCAGGGACTAGACGAATCCTCTTC. The chain combines TRBV19 with TRBJ2-1, with TRBD2 matching 8 bases. This CDR3 contains 13 residues. CDR1 LNHDA and CDR2 SQIVND come from the germline V gene (reference sequence).